This entry describes one T cell receptor beta chain. This receptor's antigen is unknown. No per-base quality is available; no much larger clone lies one base away. The data belong to a study of vaccination and CD4 T cells after COVID-19 (dated 2022 in TCRdb). Notes on the research overall: The convalescent cohort comprised six males and four females, including two Hispanic individuals, seven Caucasians, two Asians and one multiracial person. Participants got two doses of the Pfizer-BioNTech BNT162b2 vaccine (n=8) or two doses of the Moderna mRNA-1273 vaccine (n=2). Post-COVID blood samples were collected from convalescent patients a median of about 92 days after diagnosis, with a range of roughly 30 to 170 days. Post-vaccine blood samples were collected a median of about 69 days after the second vaccine dose, ranging from about 13 to 250 days. For stimulating the cultures, overlapping spike peptide pools were used, derived from SARS-CoV-2 as well as from the common cold coronaviruses HCoV-NL63, HCoV-OC43 and HCoV-229E. Control cultures used a CEFX viral epitope pool as positive control, an HIV-1 Nef peptide pool as negative control, or no peptide. In approximately eleven COVID-19 convalescent patients and 4 infection-naive healthy vaccine recipients, the spike-specific CD4+ TCR repertoire before mRNA vaccination was compared with the repertoire after mRNA vaccination. Memory CD4+ T cell crossreactivity between SARS-CoV-2 and common cold coronavirus spike proteins was assessed at the TCR clonotype level in an earlier paper using these donors. General conclusions and limits of the study: Of the vaccine-specific clones found in convalescent patients, nearly all (304 of 307) were mono-reactive for SARS-CoV-2 spike instead of being cross-reactive with common cold coronaviruses. The median count of SARS-CoV-2-reactive clonotypes went up from around 23 after infection to 30 to 40 after vaccination, although the change was not significant. Only a relatively small number of convalescent patients were included in the study, and early timepoints following natural infection were not analyzed. In convalescent patients, a median about 86% of post-vaccine SARS-CoV-2-reactive clones were detected only after vaccination, suggesting vaccine-specific priming.

The sample's treatment or condition label, in plain terms: approximately nine-day PBMC culture with coronavirus spike peptide pools or control peptides (ViraFEST assay). CD4+ T cells from unexposed donors were collected before the COVID-19 pandemic (2011-2018). The ViraFEST assay, used in the study, expanded antigen-specific T cells with peptide pools and then identified the expanded clonotypes through TCR sequencing. About 2 million PBMCs per well were cultured in IMDM with approximately 5.5% human AB serum and about 9.2 IU/ml IL-2, plus 10 ug/ml peptide pools. Half of the culture medium was replaced with fresh IL-2-containing medium on days 3 and 7. After 10 to 11 days of culture, CD4+ T cells were isolated by negative selection with the EasySep CD4+ T cell isolation kit. As far as cell numbers permitted, CD4+ T cells from unexposed donors were tested for reactivity against SARS-CoV-2 S and N as well as four spike pools from common cold coronaviruses. PBMCs were separated from whole blood using Ficoll-Paque Plus gradient centrifugation and then either used fresh or cryopreserved at -140C. Culture conditions were generally each tested in triplicate wells. The leukapheresis product for the unexposed donors was obtained through commercial purchase.

CDR1 and CDR2 are drawn from the germline V gene (reference sequence): LNHNV, YYDKDF. The CDR3 covers 12 residues, taking in both the cysteine and the phenylalanine. Only the CDR3 part of the read is kept: 36 bases, read in frame from the first base. The junction shows trimming of 1 base on V and 10 bases on J, plus 8 bases between the germline ends. Receptors were amplified or captured by PCR. DNA from cultured CD4+ T cells underwent TCR sequencing with the Oncomine TCR Beta short-read assay at the Johns Hopkins FTIC core. The QIAamp micro DNA kit was used to extract genomic DNA from the cultured CD4+ T cells. Oncomine TCR Beta libraries from cultured CD4+ T cells were pooled with unique dual indexes and sequenced on an Illumina iSeq 100. Per the source publication's procedure: Non-productive sequences were removed, and CDR3s that did not start with C, did not end with F or W, or were shorter than 7 amino acids were discarded. The MANAFEST web application was used to identify antigen-specific clonotypes by comparing peptide-stimulated wells against reference wells and other culture wells. Positive clones required FDR below 0.05, an odds ratio above 5, and productive frequency above 0.1% in at least two of three replicate wells. Clonotypes that were significantly expanded in both SARS-CoV-2 spike wells and at least one common cold coronavirus spike condition were defined as cross-reactive. Similarity between CDR3 sequences was evaluated in R version 3.6.1 using Levenshtein distances (stringdist) and unrooted phylogenetic trees (ape). TCRdb applied fastp at Q25 and MiXCR to the public reads, then kept only in-frame beta chains. Rows with a matching CDR3 protein are joined into one entry that keeps the most common DNA and genes. Clone size and V and J calls follow TCRdb, not the original study. The sample yields about 9,500 distinct CDR3 sequences; approximately 48% were counted once. The ten top clones hold about 24% of the sample.

Recombination joined TRBV15 with TRBJ2-1, and perhaps TRBD2 as D gene, on 5 matching bases. The sequencing sample was made of CD4+ T cells from blood, cultured in vitro. This clonotype was sampled from a human donor in good health. DNA sequence: TGTGCCACCAGCAGAGGCGAGCGGGAGCAGTTCTTC. It translates as CATSRGEREQFF.